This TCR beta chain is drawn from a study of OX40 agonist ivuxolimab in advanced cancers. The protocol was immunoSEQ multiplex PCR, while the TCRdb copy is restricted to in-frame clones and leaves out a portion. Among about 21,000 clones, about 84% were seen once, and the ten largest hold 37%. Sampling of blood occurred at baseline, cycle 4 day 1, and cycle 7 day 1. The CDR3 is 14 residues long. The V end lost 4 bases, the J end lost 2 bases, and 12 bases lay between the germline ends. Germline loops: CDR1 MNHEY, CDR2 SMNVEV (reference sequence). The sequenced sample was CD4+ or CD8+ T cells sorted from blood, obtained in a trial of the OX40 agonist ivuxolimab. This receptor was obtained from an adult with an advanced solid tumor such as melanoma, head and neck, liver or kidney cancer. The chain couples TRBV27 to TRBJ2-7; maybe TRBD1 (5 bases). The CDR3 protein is CASSSSGITYEQYF. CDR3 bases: TGTGCCAGCAGTTCCTCAGGGATCACCTACGAGCAGTACTTC.